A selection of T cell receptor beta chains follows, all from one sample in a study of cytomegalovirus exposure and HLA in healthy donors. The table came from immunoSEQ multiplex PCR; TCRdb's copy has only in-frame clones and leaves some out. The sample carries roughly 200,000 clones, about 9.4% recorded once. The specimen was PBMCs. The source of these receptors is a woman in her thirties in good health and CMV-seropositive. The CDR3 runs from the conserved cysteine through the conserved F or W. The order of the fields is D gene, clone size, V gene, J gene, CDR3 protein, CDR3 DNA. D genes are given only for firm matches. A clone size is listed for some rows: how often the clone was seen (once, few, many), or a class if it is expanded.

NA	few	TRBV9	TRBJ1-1	CASSVTGSTEAFF	TGTGCCAGCAGCGTAACAGGGAGCACTGAAGCTTTCTTT
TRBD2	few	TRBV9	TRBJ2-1	CASSIPRSGGRGNEQFF	TGTGCCAGCAGCATTCCCCGGAGTGGCGGGAGAGGTAATGAGCAGTTCTTC
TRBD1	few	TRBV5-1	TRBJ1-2	CASSLRGRVGYTF	TGCGCCAGCAGCTTAAGGGGGCGCGTTGGCTACACCTTC
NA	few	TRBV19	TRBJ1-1	CASNPGAFTEAFF	TGTGCCAGTAATCCAGGGGCGTTCACTGAAGCTTTCTTT
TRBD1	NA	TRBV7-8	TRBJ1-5	CASSDRVGNQPQHF	TGTGCCAGCAGCGACAGGGTGGGCAATCAGCCCCAGCATTTT
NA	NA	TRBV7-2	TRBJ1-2	CASSSTGDYGYTF	TGTGCCAGCAGTTCCACCGGGGACTATGGCTACACCTTC
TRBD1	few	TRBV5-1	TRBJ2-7	CASSLGTASYEQYF	TGCGCCAGCAGCTTAGGGACAGCCTCCTACGAGCAGTACTTC
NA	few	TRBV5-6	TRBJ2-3	CASSLAEGWYTDTQYF	TGTGCCAGCAGCTTGGCAGAGGGTTGGTACACAGATACGCAGTATTTT
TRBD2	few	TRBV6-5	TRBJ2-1	CASRTSGRLEQFF	TGTGCCAGCAGGACTAGCGGGAGGCTTGAGCAGTTCTTC
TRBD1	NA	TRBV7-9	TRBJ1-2	CASSSGGAYGYTF	TGTGCCAGCAGCTCAGGGGGCGCTTATGGCTACACCTTC
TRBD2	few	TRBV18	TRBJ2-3	CASSPPAGADTQYF	TGTGCCAGCTCACCACCGGCGGGGGCAGATACGCAGTATTTT
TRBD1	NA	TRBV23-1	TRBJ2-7	CASSHPRDRGLYEQYF	TGCGCCAGCAGTCACCCCCGGGACAGGGGGCTGTACGAGCAGTACTTC
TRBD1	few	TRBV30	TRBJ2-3	CAWSVPRQNRGRDTQYF	TGTGCCTGGAGTGTACCAAGGCAAAACAGGGGTAGGGATACGCAGTATTTT
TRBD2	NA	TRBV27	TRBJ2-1	CAAGRGRVYNEQFF	TGTGCCGCCGGGAGGGGCCGGGTATACAATGAGCAGTTCTTC
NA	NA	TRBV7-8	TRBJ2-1	CASSLFLVAGNEQFF	TGTGCCAGCAGCTTATTTCTAGTTGCGGGGAATGAGCAGTTCTTC
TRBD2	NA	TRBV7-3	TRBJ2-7	CASSRSGSGGEQYF	TGTGCCAGCAGCAGGAGCGGGAGCGGGGGCGAGCAGTACTTC
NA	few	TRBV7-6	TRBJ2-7	CASSLVGTGSYEQYF	TGTGCCAGCAGCTTAGTCGGCACAGGTAGCTACGAGCAGTACTTC
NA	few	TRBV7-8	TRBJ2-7	CASSHSDWDSGEQYF	TGTGCCAGCAGCCATAGTGACTGGGATTCGGGGGAGCAGTACTTC
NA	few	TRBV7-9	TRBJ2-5	CASSFRNRDLQETQYF	TGTGCCAGCAGCTTCCGAAACCGGGACTTACAAGAGACCCAGTACTTC
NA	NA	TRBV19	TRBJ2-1	CASSFNGLLDEQFF	TGTGCCAGTAGTTTTAACGGACTTTTGGATGAGCAGTTCTTC
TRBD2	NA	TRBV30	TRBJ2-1	CACHPGLAPFF	TGTGCCTGCCACCCGGGACTAGCCCCGTTCTTC
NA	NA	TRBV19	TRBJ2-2	CASSMEAEVNTGELFF	TGTGCCAGTAGTATGGAAGCGGAAGTCAACACCGGGGAGCTGTTTTTT
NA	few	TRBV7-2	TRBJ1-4	CASSFTGVNEKLFF	TGTGCCAGCAGCTTTACAGGAGTTAATGAAAAACTGTTTTTT
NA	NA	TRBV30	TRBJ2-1	CACVGATVYNEQFF	TGTGCCTGTGTGGGGGCAACTGTCTACAATGAGCAGTTCTTC
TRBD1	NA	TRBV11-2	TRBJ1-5	CASSFTGDNQPQHF	TGTGCCAGCAGCTTTACAGGGGACAATCAGCCCCAGCATTTT
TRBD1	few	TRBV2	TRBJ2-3	CASSSGTGSTDTQYF	TGTGCCAGCAGCTCCGGGACAGGAAGCACAGATACGCAGTATTTT
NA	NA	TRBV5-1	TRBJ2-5	CASRDIGPGETQYF	TGCGCCAGCAGGGATATAGGGCCGGGGGAGACCCAGTACTTC
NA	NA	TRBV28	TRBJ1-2	CDRSYQGSYGYTF	TGTGACAGAAGTTACCAGGGGTCCTATGGCTACACCTTC